The entry below describes one T cell receptor beta chain. Its antigen is currently unknown. The sample belongs to a study of T-cell memory formation after mild COVID-19. The authors produced TCR alpha and TCR beta cDNA libraries with sample barcodes and UMIs by 5'RACE using constant-segment primers. A single record per CDR3 protein comes from TCRdb applying MiXCR to the 5' RACE reads. The table includes around 310,000 distinct CDR3 sequences, 20% to 25% detected once. CDR1 and CDR2 (germline): DFQATT, SNEGSKA (reference sequence). The V and J ends lost 2 bases and 8 bases respectively, with 15 bases between them. CDR3 length: 13 residues. General study findings and limits: Contracting CD4+ clones lay largely in CM and EM, with CD8+ ones residing in EMRA. Second-wave clones reaching peak frequency on day 37 lacked confirmed SARS-CoV-2 specificity. Cross-reactive memory seemingly joined, as some responding clones were found in pre-infection memory.

The chain uses TRBV20-1 and TRBJ1-2, with D maybe TRBD1 (5 bases). This clonotype was sampled from a man between 18 and 29 years old who had mild COVID-19 (a few samples of this study predate the infection). Cell type and time point are not known. The sequencing input was PBMCs or a T cell subset sorted from them (not recorded which). In nucleotides, the CDR3 is TGCAGTGCTAGATATCCCGGGGGAGAGGGCTACACCTTC. Protein sequence: CSARYPGGEGYTF.